The 26 T cell receptor beta chains given below trace back to one sample, sequenced in a study of T cell responses to AZD1222 COVID-19 vaccine. TCRdb's copy holds only in-frame clones and misses some; the assay was immunoSEQ multiplex PCR. This table holds about 140,000 clones, about 89% found once. The sequences come from peripheral blood, collected 28 days after the second dose of the MenACWY control vaccine. Source of these receptors: an adult who received the MenACWY meningococcal vaccine as a control.

The J gene is TRBJ1-5, the V gene TRBV2; D gene uncertain. CDR1 is SNHLY and CDR2 is FYNNEI in the germline V gene. Trimming cost V 4 bases and J 9 bases, with 13 bases left between them. The CDR3 is 13 amino acids. The CDR3 DNA reads TGTGCCAGCAGTGGGACTCTTCCGGGGCCCCAGCATTTT. It codes for CASSGTLPGPQHF.

This chain connects TRBV7-3 to TRBJ2-7; TRBD1 agrees at 8 bases. The germline gives CDR1 SGHTA, CDR2 FQGTGA. There are 15 residues in the CDR3. With V trimmed by 5 bases and J by 2 bases, 8 bases remained unmatched. CDR3 protein: CASSPNPGQAYEQYF. CDR3 DNA: TGTGCCAGCAGCCCAAACCCGGGACAGGCCTACGAGCAGTACTTC.

The chain carries TRBV4-3 and TRBJ2-7; possible D gene TRBD2, 5 bases. The CDR3 is 15 amino acids. Germline V gene lookup returns CDR1 LGHNA and CDR2 YSLEER. Deletions cut 3 bases from V and 2 bases from J, with 14 bases between. CDR3 in DNA: TGCGCCAGCAGCCAGGAGACGGGGAGAACCTACGAGCAGTACTTC. Residues: CASSQETGRTYEQYF.

V gene TRBV28 combines with J gene TRBJ2-7; 8 bases map to TRBD2. Germline V gene lookup returns CDR1 MDHEN and CDR2 SYDVKM. The J segment lost 1 base and the V segment lost 3 bases, leaving 11 bases of the junction unmatched. CDR3 length: 17 residues. The CDR3, as DNA: TGTGCCAGCAGTTTCCCGGGCGGGTTAGCGGGATCCTACGAGCAGTACTTC. This encodes CASSFPGGLAGSYEQYF.

The V and J genes are TRBV28 and TRBJ2-2, with D hard to call. Germline CDR1 and CDR2: MDHEN and SYDVKM. V lost 2 bases, J lost 7 bases, and 8 bases lay in between. The CDR3 is made up of 13 amino acids. Here the CDR3 DNA reads TGTGCCAGCAGTTTAGGCCAATTCGGGGAGCTGTTTTTT. This encodes CASSLGQFGELFF. Complete variable domain (other parts from reference TRBV28 and TRBJ2-2): DVKVTQSSRYLVKRTGEKVFLECVQDMDHENMFWYRQDPGLGLRLIYFSYDVKMKEKGDIPEGYSVSREKKERFSLILESASTNQTSMYLCASSLGQFGELFFGEGSRLTVL.

The chain carries TRBV19 and TRBJ2-2; D possibly uses TRBD1 or TRBD2 (5 bases each). The CDR3 extends over 16 amino acids. V gave up 10 bases and J gave up 3 bases, with 21 bases separating them. Per germline, CDR1 LNHDA and CDR2 SQIVND (reference sequence). For the CDR3, the DNA is TGTGCCACTGAGGGGACCATCCCACATTACACCGGGGAGCTGTTTTTT. Translating gives CATEGTIPHYTGELFF.

The genes are TRBV14 and TRBJ1-1; D not resolved. Deletions cut 3 bases from V and 2 bases from J, with 10 bases between. Germline CDR1 reads SGHDN; CDR2 reads FVKESK. The CDR3 has 14 amino acids. Here the CDR3 reads CASSQAVGNTEAFF. The CDR3 DNA follows: TGTGCCAGCAGCCAGGCGGTTGGAAACACTGAAGCTTTCTTT.

The chain carries TRBV5-1 and TRBJ2-1; 12 bases align to TRBD2. CDR1 and CDR2 from the germline V gene are SGHRS and YFSETQ. V lost 1 base and J lost 5; bases outside the gene matches: 1. This CDR3 has 15 amino acids. The CDR3 loop is CASSLPSGRDNEQFF. The CDR3 bases are TGCGCCAGCAGCTTGCCTAGCGGGAGGGACAATGAGCAGTTCTTC. Variable domain in full (rest from reference TRBV5-1 and TRBJ2-1): KAGVTQTPRYLIKTRGQQVTLSCSPISGHRSVSWYQQTPGQGLQFLFEYFSETQRNKGNFPGRFSGRQFSNSRSEMNVSTLELGDSALYLCASSLPSGRDNEQFFGPGTRLTVL.

CDR3 DNA sequence: TGTGCCAGCAGCTTAGGGCTAGCGGGGGGCAGCTCCTACGAGCAGTACTTC. Encoded protein: CASSLGLAGGSSYEQYF. The chain recombines TRBV7-8 with TRBJ2-7, with 11 nucleotides matching TRBD2. Germline values: CDR1 SGHVS, CDR2 FQNEAQ. The CDR3 loop spans 17 amino acids. V lost 1 base to trimming and J lost 0 bases; unmatched junction nucleotides: 5.

The chain recombines TRBV9 with TRBJ2-7; D gene ambiguous. V gave up 0 bases and J gave up 2 bases, with 9 bases separating them. This CDR3 region has 14 residues. The germline V gene encodes CDR1 SGDLS and CDR2 YYNGEE. CDR3 DNA sequence: TGTGCCAGCAGCGTAGACGGCGTCGCCTACGAGCAGTACTTC. It translates to CASSVDGVAYEQYF.

A word on this clone: The sample contains more than one DNA sequence encoding this CDR3. The genes are TRBV6-5 and TRBJ1-4, with D possibly TRBD1 on 5 matching bases. Trimming removed 0 bases at V and 8 bases at J, with 16 bases between. Germline V gives CDR1 MNHEY, CDR2 SVGAGI. The CDR3 has 16 residues. The CDR3 is CASSYSRFQGGEKLFF. The CDR3 DNA sequence: TGTGCCAGCAGTTACTCGAGATTTCAGGGAGGGGAAAAACTGTTTTTT.

The chain carries TRBV18 and TRBJ2-5; 9 bases fit TRBD1. V trimming: 3 bases; J trimming: 5 bases; junction bases outside the gene matches: 7. CDR3 length: 15 amino acids. Germline V lookup: CDR1 KGHSH, CDR2 LQKENI. CDR3 amino acids: CASSPRTGVKETQYF. As DNA, the CDR3 is TGTGCCAGCTCACCCCGGACAGGGGTAAAGGAGACCCAGTACTTC. Supplemented by reference TRBV18 and TRBJ2-5, the full variable domain reads NAGVMQNPRHLVRRRGQEARLRCSPMKGHSHVYWYRQLPEEGLKFMVYLQKENIIDESGMPKERFSAEFPKEGPSILRIQQVVRGDSAAYFCASSPRTGVKETQYFGPGTRLLVL.

This clone turned up a few times. This chain joins TRBV11-2 and TRBJ2-3, with 7 bases matching TRBD1. V shed 4 bases, J shed 2 bases, and the junction held 9 bases outside the gene matches. Looked up from germline, CDR1 is SGHAT and CDR2 is FQNNGV. This CDR3 is 16 amino acids long. The CDR3 bases are TGTGCCAGCAGCTCGGGACAGACAATAATCACAGATACGCAGTATTTT. It specifies CASSSGQTIITDTQYF. Full variable domain (remainder filled in from reference TRBV11-2 and TRBJ2-3): EAGVAQSPRYKIIEKRQSVAFWCNPISGHATLYWYQQILGQGPKLLIQFQNNGVVDDSQLPKDRFSAERLKGVDSTLKIQPAKLEDSAVYLCASSSGQTIITDTQYFGPGTRLTVL.

The chain's CDR3 is CASSERTGNTEAFF. In DNA, the CDR3 is TGTGCCAGCAGCGAACGGACAGGGAACACTGAAGCTTTCTTT. The rearrangement joins TRBV9 to TRBJ1-1; TRBD1 matches 7 bases. With V trimmed by 3 bases and J by 1 base, 3 bases remained unmatched. This CDR3 has 14 residues. CDR1 and CDR2 (germline): SGDLS, YYNGEE.

This clone was detected only once. J is TRBJ2-5 and V is TRBV2; D is unresolved. The CDR3 runs to 12 residues. Trimming took off 11 bases at V and 5 bases at J, with 15 bases between the two ends. Germline V gene lookup returns CDR1 SNHLY and CDR2 FYNNEI. This chain's CDR3 is CADRREGETQYF. The CDR3 DNA reads as TGTGCCGACCGGAGAGAAGGGGAGACCCAGTACTTC.

The chain uses TRBV5-1 and TRBJ2-2; D tentatively fits TRBD1 or TRBD2 (7 bases each). Germline values: CDR1 SGHRS, CDR2 YFSETQ. The V and J ends lost 4 bases and 3 bases respectively, with 19 bases between them. This CDR3 has 17 residues. CDR3 sequence reads: CASSNGDSGAHTGELFF. The CDR3 DNA sequence: TGCGCCAGCAGCAATGGGGACAGCGGGGCGCACACCGGGGAGCTGTTTTTT. Full variable domain (missing parts from reference TRBV5-1 and TRBJ2-2): KAGVTQTPRYLIKTRGQQVTLSCSPISGHRSVSWYQQTPGQGLQFLFEYFSETQRNKGNFPGRFSGRQFSNSRSEMNVSTLELGDSALYLCASSNGDSGAHTGELFFGEGSRLTVL.

This chain connects TRBV6-1 to TRBJ1-1, with 11 bases matching TRBD1. J gave up 1 base and V 4 bases, and 11 bases lay outside the gene matches. This CDR3 contains 18 residues. Germline lookup yields CDR1 MNHNS and CDR2 SASEGT. As DNA, the CDR3 is TGTGCCAGCAGTGTTTACGGGACAGGGGGGGGGCAGAACACTGAAGCTTTCTTT. Its translation: CASSVYGTGGGQNTEAFF.

In DNA, the CDR3 is TGTGCCAGCAGCGCCGAGACAGGCACCGGGGAGCTGTTTTTT. Protein product: CASSAETGTGELFF. The chain recombines TRBV9 with TRBJ2-2; TRBD1 is a possible D gene (6 bases). Germline V gene data show CDR1 as SGDLS and CDR2 as YYNGEE. Trimming cost V 3 bases and J 4 bases, with 10 bases left between them. This CDR3 is 14 amino acids long.

This clone came up a few times. Written as DNA, the CDR3 is TGTGCCAGCAGTACCGTCGACGAGCAGTACTTC. Translation gives CASSTVDEQYF. This chain uses TRBV27 with TRBJ2-7; D is uncertain. The CDR3 runs to 11 residues. Between the trimmed V and J ends, which lost 5 bases and 5 bases, there was a span of 7 bases. Germline CDR1 MNHEY, CDR2 SMNVEV (reference sequence).

The chain employs TRBV28 and TRBJ1-4, with TRBD1 identical over 8 bases. Germline-derived CDR1 and CDR2 are MDHEN and SYDVKM. The CDR3 has 18 residues. The V and J ends lost 2 bases and 10 bases, in that order; junction bases with no gene match: 18. The CDR3: CASSLAAGTGGLYVKLFF. CDR3 bases: TGTGCCAGCAGTTTAGCAGCGGGAACAGGGGGTCTGTATGTAAAACTGTTTTTT. Supplemented by reference TRBV28 and TRBJ1-4, the full variable domain reads DVKVTQSSRYLVKRTGEKVFLECVQDMDHENMFWYRQDPGLGLRLIYFSYDVKMKEKGDIPEGYSVSREKKERFSLILESASTNQTSMYLCASSLAAGTGGLYVKLFFGSGTQLSVL.

About this clone: At the DNA level, this CDR3 is encoded by other sequences in the same sample as well. The chain combines TRBV5-1 with TRBJ1-1; 8 bases match TRBD1. V was pared by 1 base and J by 4 bases, with 0 bases of the junction left unmatched. Looked up from germline, CDR1 is SGHRS and CDR2 is YFSETQ. The CDR3 has 13 amino acids. In DNA, the CDR3 is TGCGCCAGCAGCTTGACAGGGGGCACTGAAGCTTTCTTT. This encodes CASSLTGGTEAFF.

The rearrangement joins TRBV7-8 to TRBJ2-1; 12 bases agree with TRBD1. The CDR3 is made up of 16 amino acids. Germline CDR1 SGHVS, CDR2 FQNEAQ. Trimming took 5 bases from V and 9 from J; bases not matched to a gene: 11. The CDR3 DNA follows: TGTGCCAGCAGCCAGAGCGGGACAGGGGGCATTCGTGAGCAGTTCTTC. Amino acid sequence: CASSQSGTGGIREQFF.

The J gene is TRBJ2-7, the V gene TRBV10-2, with D tentatively TRBD2 (5 bases). Germline V CDR1 and CDR2: WSHSY, SAAADI. The CDR3 is 13 residues long. Deletions cut 8 bases from V and 4 bases from J, with 15 bases between. The CDR3 protein is CASLEAGRYEQYF. The CDR3 bases are TGCGCCAGCCTCGAGGCGGGTCGGTACGAGCAGTACTTC.

The rearrangement links TRBV7-3 to TRBJ2-3, with 9 bases matching TRBD1. The V gene end was trimmed by 5 bases and the J gene end by 4 bases; junction bases not matched to a gene: 7. CDR1 SGHTA and CDR2 FQGTGA come from the germline V gene. The CDR3 spans 15 residues. The CDR3 region has the DNA TGTGCCAGCAGCCCAAGGACAGGGGCGGCAGATACGCAGTATTTT. Translated, it gives CASSPRTGAADTQYF.

The chain combines TRBV7-8 with TRBJ2-2; weak D call: TRBD1 (6 bases). The CDR3 consists of 14 residues. V was clipped by 1 base and J by 7 bases, with 10 bases between them. Germline loops: CDR1 SGHVS, CDR2 FQNEAQ. Written as DNA, the CDR3 is TGTGCCAGCAGCTTAGTGGGGGCCGGCGGGGAGCTGTTTTTT. The encoded protein is CASSLVGAGGELFF.

The rearrangement uses TRBV7-2 and TRBJ2-7, with TRBD1 matching 10 bases. The CDR3 has 15 amino acids. V lost 5 bases and J lost 0; bases outside the gene matches: 4. Germline CDR1 SGHTA, CDR2 FQGNSA. The CDR3 loop reads CASSIRTGGSYEQYF. In DNA, the CDR3 is TGTGCCAGCAGCATAAGGACAGGGGGCTCCTACGAGCAGTACTTC. Together with reference TRBV7-2 and TRBJ2-7, the CDR3 gives the full variable domain: GAGVSQSPSNKVTEKGKDVELRCDPISGHTALYWYRQSLGQGLEFLIYFQGNSAPDKSGLPSDRFSAERTGGSVSTLTIQRTQQEDSAVYLCASSIRTGGSYEQYFGPGTRLTVT.